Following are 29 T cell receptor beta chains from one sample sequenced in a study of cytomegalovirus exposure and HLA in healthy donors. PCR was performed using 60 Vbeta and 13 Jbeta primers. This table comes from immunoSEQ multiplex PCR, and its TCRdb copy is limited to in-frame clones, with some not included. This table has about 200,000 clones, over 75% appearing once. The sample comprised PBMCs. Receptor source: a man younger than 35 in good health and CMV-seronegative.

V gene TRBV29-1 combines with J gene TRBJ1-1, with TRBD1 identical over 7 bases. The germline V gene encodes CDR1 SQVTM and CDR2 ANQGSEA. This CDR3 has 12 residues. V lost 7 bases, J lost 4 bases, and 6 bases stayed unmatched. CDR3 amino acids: CSGCRGITEAFF. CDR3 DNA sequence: TGCAGCGGTTGCAGGGGGATCACTGAAGCTTTCTTT. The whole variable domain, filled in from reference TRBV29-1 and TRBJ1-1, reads SAVISQKPSRDICQRGTSLTIQCQVDSQVTMMFWYRQQPGQSLTLIATANQGSEATYESGFVIDKFPISRPNLTFSTLTVSNMSPEDSSIYLCSGCRGITEAFFGQGTRLTVV.

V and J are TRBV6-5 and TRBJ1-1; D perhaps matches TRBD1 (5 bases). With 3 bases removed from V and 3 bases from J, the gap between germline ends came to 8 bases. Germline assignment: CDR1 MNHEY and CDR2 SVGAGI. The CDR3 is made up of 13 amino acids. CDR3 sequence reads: CASSYVQDTEAFF. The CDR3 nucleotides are TGTGCCAGCAGTTATGTACAGGACACTGAAGCTTTCTTT.

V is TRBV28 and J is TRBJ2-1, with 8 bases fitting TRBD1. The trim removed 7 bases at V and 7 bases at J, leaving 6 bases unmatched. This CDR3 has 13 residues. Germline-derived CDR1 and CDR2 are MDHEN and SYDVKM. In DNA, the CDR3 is TGTGCCAGCACAGGGGGCGCGATGAATGAGCAGTTCTTC. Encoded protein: CASTGGAMNEQFF.

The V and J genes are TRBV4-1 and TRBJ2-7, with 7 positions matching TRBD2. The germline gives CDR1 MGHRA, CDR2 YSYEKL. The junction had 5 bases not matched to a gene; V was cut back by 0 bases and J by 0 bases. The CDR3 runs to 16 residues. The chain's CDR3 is CASSQEGGSLSYEQYF. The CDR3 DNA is TGCGCCAGCAGCCAAGAGGGGGGGAGCCTCTCCTACGAGCAGTACTTC.

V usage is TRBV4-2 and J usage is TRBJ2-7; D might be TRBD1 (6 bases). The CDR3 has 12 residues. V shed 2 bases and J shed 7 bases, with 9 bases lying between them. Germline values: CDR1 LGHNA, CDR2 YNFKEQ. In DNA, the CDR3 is TGTGCCAGCAGCCAAAACCAGGGGGAGCAGTACTTC. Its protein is CASSQNQGEQYF.

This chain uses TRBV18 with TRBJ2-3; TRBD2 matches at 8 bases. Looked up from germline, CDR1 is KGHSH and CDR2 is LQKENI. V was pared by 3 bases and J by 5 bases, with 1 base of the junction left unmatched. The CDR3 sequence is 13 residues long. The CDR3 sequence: CASSPLAGDTQYF. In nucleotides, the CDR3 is TGTGCCAGCTCACCTCTAGCGGGAGATACGCAGTATTTT. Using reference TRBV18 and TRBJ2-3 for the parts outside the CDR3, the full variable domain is NAGVMQNPRHLVRRRGQEARLRCSPMKGHSHVYWYRQLPEEGLKFMVYLQKENIIDESGMPKERFSAEFPKEGPSILRIQQVVRGDSAAYFCASSPLAGDTQYFGPGTRLTVL.

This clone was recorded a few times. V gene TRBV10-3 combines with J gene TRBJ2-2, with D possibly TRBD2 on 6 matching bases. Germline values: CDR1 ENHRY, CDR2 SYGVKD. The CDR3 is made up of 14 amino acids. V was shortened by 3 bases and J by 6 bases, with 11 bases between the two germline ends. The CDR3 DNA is TGTGCCATCAGTGAAGGGACTGGCCCCGGGGAGCTGTTTTTT. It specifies CAISEGTGPGELFF.

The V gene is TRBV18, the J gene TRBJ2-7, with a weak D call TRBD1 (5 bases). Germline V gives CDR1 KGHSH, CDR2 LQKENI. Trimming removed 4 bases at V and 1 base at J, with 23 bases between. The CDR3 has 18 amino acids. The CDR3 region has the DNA TGTGCCAGCTCACTGGTCGAAATAGGCAGGGCTCCTTCCTACGAGCAGTACTTC. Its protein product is CASSLVEIGRAPSYEQYF.

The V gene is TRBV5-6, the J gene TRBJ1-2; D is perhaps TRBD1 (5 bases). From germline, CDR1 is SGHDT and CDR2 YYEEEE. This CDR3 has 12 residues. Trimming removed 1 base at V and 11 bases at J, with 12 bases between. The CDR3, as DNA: TGTGCCAGCAGCTTGACGAGGGGAGGGTACACCTTC. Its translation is CASSLTRGGYTF.

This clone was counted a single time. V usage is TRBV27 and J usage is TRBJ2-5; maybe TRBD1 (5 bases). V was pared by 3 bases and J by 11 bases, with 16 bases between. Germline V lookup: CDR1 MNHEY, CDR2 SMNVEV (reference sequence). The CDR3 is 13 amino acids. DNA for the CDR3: TGTGCCAGCAGTTTCTGGACATCTCAAGAGCAGTACTTC. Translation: CASSFWTSQEQYF.

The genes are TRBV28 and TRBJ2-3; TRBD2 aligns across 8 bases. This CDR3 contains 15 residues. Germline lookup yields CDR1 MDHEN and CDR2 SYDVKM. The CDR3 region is CAAWKREIGTDTQYF. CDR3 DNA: TGTGCGGCCTGGAAGCGGGAGATTGGCACAGATACGCAGTATTTT.

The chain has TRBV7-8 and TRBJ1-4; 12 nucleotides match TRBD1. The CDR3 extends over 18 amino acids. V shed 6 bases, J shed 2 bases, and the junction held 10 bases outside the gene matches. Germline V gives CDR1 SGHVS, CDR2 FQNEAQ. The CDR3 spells CASSHGTGGARTNEKLFF. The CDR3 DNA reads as TGTGCCAGCAGTCACGGGACAGGGGGCGCGAGGACTAATGAAAAACTGTTTTTT.

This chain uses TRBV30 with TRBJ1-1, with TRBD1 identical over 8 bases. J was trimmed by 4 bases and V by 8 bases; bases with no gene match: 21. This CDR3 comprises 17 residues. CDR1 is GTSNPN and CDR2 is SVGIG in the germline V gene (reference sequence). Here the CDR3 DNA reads TGTGCCAGTCGCGGGGACAGGTTAAGAAATAGCCCCACTGAAGCTTTCTTT. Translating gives CASRGDRLRNSPTEAFF.

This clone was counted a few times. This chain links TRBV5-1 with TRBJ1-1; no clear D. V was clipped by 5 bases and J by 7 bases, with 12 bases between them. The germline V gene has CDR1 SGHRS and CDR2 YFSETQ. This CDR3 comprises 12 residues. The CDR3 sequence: CASRVEGYEAFF. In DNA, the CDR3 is TGCGCCAGCAGGGTGGAGGGTTATGAAGCTTTCTTT.

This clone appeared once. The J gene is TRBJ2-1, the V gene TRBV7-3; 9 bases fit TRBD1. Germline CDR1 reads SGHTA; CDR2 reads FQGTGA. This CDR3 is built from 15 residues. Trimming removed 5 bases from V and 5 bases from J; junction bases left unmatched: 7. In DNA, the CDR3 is TGTGCCAGCAGCCCGACCGGGACAGGGCACAATGAGCAGTTCTTC. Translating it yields CASSPTGTGHNEQFF.

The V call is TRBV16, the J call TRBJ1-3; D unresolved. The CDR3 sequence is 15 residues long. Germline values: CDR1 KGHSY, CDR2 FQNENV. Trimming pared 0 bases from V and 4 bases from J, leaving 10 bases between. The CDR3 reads CASSQSGLGGNTIYF. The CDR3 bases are TGTGCCAGCAGCCAATCCGGCCTAGGCGGAAACACCATATATTTT.

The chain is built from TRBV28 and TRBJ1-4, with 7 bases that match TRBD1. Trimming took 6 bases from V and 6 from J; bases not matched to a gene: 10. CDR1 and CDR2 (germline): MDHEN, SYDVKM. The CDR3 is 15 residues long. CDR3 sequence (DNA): TGTGCCAGCAGGCCCGAAGGGGGCTCGGATGAAAAACTGTTTTTT. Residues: CASRPEGGSDEKLFF. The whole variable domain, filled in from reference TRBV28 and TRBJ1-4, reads DVKVTQSSRYLVKRTGEKVFLECVQDMDHENMFWYRQDPGLGLRLIYFSYDVKMKEKGDIPEGYSVSREKKERFSLILESASTNQTSMYLCASRPEGGSDEKLFFGSGTQLSVL.

DNA for the CDR3: TGTGCCATCAATGCCAGGAGGGGCACTGAAGCTTTCTTT. Encoded protein: CAINARRGTEAFF. The chain uses TRBV10-3 and TRBJ1-1, with D perhaps TRBD1 (5 bases). The ends were cut back, 7 bases at V and 4 bases at J, with 13 bases in the middle. Looked up from germline, CDR1 is ENHRY and CDR2 is SYGVKD. This CDR3 spans 13 amino acids.

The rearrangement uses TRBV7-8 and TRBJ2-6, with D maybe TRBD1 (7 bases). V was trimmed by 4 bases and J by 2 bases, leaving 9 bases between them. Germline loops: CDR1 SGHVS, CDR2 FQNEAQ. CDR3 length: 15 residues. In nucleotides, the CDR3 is TGTGCCAGCAGCTCCAGGGGGGCTGGGGCCAACGTCCTGACTTTC. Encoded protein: CASSSRGAGANVLTF. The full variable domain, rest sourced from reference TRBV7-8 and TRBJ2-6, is GAGVSQSPRYKVAKRGQDVALRCDPISGHVSLFWYQQALGQGPEFLTYFQNEAQLDKSGLPSDRFFAERPEGSVSTLKIQRTQQEDSAVYLCASSSRGAGANVLTFGAGSRLTVL.

The CDR3: CASSQDPTGTFGNTIYF. The CDR3 coding sequence is TGCGCCAGCAGCCAAGATCCGACAGGGACCTTCGGAAACACCATATATTTT. V is TRBV4-3 and J is TRBJ1-3; 7 bases agree with TRBD1. The CDR3 loop spans 17 amino acids. The germline CDR1 and CDR2 sequences are LGHNA and YSLEER. V was clipped by 0 bases and J by 4 bases; unmatched bases: 9.

This chain's CDR3 is CAWSTDSPYGYTF. CDR3 in DNA: TGTGCCTGGAGTACCGACAGCCCCTATGGCTACACCTTC. The rearrangement joins TRBV30 to TRBJ1-2, with D perhaps matching TRBD1 (5 bases). The CDR3 contains 13 residues. CDR1 and CDR2 (germline): GTSNPN, SVGIG (reference sequence). V gave up 2 bases and J gave up 4 bases, with 11 bases separating them.

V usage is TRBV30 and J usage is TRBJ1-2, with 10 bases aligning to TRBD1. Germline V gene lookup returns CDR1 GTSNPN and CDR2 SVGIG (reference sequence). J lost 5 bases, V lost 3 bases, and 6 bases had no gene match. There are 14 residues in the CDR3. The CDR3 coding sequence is TGTGCCTGGAGGGGACAGGGGTGGGGATATGGCTACACCTTC. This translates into CAWRGQGWGYGYTF. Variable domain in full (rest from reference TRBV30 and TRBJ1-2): SQTIHQWPATLVQPVGSPLSLECTVEGTSNPNLYWYRQAAGRGLQLLFYSVGIGQISSEVPQNLSASRPQDRQFILSSKKLLLSDSGFYLCAWRGQGWGYGYTFGSGTRLTVV.

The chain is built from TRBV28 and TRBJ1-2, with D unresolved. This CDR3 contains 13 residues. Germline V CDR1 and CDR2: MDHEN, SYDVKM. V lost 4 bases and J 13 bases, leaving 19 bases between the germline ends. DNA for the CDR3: TGTGCCAGCAGTTCCCAGAGGCTCCTTAGTTTCACCTTC. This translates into CASSSQRLLSFTF.

CDR3 DNA sequence: TGTGCCAGCAGTGGACAGGGGGCGAGAGGAAACACCATATATTTT. It translates to CASSGQGARGNTIYF. This chain joins TRBV2 and TRBJ1-3; TRBD1 agrees at 10 bases. This CDR3 comprises 15 residues. Germline CDR1 is SNHLY and CDR2 is FYNNEI. Trimming removed 4 bases from V and 4 bases from J; junction bases left unmatched: 4. Full variable domain (outside the CDR3, taken from reference TRBV2 and TRBJ1-3): EPEVTQTPSHQVTQMGQEVILRCVPISNHLYFYWYRQILGQKVEFLVSFYNNEISEKSEIFDDQFSVERPDGSNFTLKIRSTKLEDSAMYFCASSGQGARGNTIYFGEGSWLTVV.

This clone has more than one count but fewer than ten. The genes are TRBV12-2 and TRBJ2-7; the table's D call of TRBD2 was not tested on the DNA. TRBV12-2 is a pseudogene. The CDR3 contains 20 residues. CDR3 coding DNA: TGTGCAAGTCGCTTAGCTCCTTGGACTAGCGGAGCCCCGGCTTACTACGAGCAGTACTTC. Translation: CASRLAPWTSGAPAYYEQYF.

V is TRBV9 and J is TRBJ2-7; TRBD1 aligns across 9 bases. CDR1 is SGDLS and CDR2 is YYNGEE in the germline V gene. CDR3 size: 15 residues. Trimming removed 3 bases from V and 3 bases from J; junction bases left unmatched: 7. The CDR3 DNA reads TGTGCCAGCAGCGCAGGGACAGGGTATGGCTACGAGCAGTACTTC. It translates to CASSAGTGYGYEQYF.

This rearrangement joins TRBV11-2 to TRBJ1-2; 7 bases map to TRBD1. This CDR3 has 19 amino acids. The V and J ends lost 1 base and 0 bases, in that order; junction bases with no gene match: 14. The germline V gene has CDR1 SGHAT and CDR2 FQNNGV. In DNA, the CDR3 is TGTGCCAGCAGCTTAGGCCCCTCGCAGGGGGGAACCCCTAACTATGGCTACACCTTC. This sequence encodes CASSLGPSQGGTPNYGYTF. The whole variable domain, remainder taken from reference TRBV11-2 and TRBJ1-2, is EAGVAQSPRYKIIEKRQSVAFWCNPISGHATLYWYQQILGQGPKLLIQFQNNGVVDDSQLPKDRFSAERLKGVDSTLKIQPAKLEDSAVYLCASSLGPSQGGTPNYGYTFGSGTRLTVV.

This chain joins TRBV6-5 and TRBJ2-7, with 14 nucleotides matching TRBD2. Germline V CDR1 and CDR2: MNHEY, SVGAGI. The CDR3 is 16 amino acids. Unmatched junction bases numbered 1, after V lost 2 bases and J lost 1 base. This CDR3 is CASSYRLAGGSYEQYF. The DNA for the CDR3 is TGTGCCAGCAGTTACAGACTAGCGGGAGGGTCCTACGAGCAGTACTTC.

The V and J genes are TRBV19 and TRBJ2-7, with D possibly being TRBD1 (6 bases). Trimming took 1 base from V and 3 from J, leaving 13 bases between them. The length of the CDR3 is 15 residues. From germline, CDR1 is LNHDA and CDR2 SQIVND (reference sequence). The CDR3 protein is CASSIGAGALYEQYF. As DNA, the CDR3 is TGTGCCAGTAGTATAGGGGCAGGGGCCCTCTACGAGCAGTACTTC.